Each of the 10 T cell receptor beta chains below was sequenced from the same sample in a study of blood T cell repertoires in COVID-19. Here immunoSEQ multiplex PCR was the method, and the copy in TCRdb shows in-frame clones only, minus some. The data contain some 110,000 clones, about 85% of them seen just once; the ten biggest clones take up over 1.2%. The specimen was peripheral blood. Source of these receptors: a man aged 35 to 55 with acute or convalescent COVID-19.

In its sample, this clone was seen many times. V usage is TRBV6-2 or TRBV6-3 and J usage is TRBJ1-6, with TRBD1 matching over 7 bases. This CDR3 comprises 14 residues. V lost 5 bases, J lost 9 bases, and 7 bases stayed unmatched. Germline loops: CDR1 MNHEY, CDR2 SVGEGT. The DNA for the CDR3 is TGTGCCAGCAGTCAACAGGGGAGCGGTTCACCCCTCCACTTT. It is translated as CASSQQGSGSPLHF.

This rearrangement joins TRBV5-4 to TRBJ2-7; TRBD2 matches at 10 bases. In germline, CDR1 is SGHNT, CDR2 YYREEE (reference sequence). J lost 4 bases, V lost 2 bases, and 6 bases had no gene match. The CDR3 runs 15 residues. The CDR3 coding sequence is TGTGCCAGCAGCTTCCTAGCGGGAGAGGGTTACGAGCAGTACTTC. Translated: CASSFLAGEGYEQYF.

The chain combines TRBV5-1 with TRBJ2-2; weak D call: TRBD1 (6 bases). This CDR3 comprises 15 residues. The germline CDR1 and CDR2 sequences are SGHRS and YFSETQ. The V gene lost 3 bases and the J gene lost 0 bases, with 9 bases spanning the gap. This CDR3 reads CASSWGTPNTGELFF. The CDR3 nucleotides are TGCGCCAGCAGCTGGGGGACACCGAACACCGGGGAGCTGTTTTTT.

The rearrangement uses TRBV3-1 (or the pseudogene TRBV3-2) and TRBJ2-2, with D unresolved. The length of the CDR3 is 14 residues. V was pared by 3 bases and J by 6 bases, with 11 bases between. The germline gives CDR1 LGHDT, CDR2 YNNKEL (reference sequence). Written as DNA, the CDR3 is TGTGCCAGCAGCCAGTTTTTAATAGCCGGGGAGCTGTTTTTT. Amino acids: CASSQFLIAGELFF.

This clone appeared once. In DNA, the CDR3 is TGCGCCAGCAGCCCGCGGACTAGCGGGAGGGCCTTGGACACCGGGGAGCTGTTTTTT. It is translated as CASSPRTSGRALDTGELFF. The chain couples TRBV5-1 to TRBJ2-2; 15 bases agree with TRBD2. The V gene end was trimmed by 4 bases and the J gene end by 3 bases; junction bases not matched to a gene: 10. Germline V gene lookup returns CDR1 SGHRS and CDR2 YFSETQ. The CDR3 contains 19 residues.

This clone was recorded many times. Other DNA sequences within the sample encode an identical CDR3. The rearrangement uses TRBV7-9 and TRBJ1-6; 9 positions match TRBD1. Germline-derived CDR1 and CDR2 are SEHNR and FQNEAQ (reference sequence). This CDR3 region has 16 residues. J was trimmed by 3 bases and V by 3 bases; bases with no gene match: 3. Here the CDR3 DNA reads TGTGCCAGCAGCTTGGGACAGGGTTTCTATAATTCACCCCTCCACTTT. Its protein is CASSLGQGFYNSPLHF.

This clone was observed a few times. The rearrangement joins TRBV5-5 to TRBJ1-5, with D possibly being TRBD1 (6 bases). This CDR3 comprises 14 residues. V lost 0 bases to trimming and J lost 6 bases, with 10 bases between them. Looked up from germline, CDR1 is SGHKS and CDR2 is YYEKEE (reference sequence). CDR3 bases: TGTGCCAGCAGCTTGGACAGGGTTCCTCAGCCCCAGCATTTT. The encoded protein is CASSLDRVPQPQHF.

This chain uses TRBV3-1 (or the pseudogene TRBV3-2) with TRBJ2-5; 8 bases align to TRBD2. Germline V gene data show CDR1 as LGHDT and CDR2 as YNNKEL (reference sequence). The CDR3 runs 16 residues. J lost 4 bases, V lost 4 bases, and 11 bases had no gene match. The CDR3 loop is CASSPTGGGRVETQYF. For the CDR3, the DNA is TGTGCCAGCAGCCCAACCGGCGGGGGGCGGGTAGAGACCCAGTACTTC.

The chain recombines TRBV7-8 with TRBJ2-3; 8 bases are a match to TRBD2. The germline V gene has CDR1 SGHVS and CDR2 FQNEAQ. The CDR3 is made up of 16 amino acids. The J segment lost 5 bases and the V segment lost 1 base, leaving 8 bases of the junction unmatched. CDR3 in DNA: TGTGCCAGCAGCTTAGATGGTAGCGGGGTGGTAGATACGCAGTATTTT. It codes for CASSLDGSGVVDTQYF.

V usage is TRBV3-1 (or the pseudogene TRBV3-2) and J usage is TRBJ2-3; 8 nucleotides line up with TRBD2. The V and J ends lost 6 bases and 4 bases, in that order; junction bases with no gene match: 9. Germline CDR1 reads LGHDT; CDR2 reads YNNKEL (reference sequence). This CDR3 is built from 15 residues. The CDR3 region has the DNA TGTGCCAGCAGGGACTTCGGGGGGGGACCAGATACGCAGTATTTT. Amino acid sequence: CASRDFGGGPDTQYF.